The clone carrying this T cell receptor beta chain was counted at least ten times. Its antigen is not known. Time point meaning: newly diagnosed GD, antithyroid drugs for less than 3 months. RNA isolated from PBMCs was used to make the TCR library. For TCR beta, libraries came from iRepertoire HTBI primers and Arm-PCR of CDR3 regions. Each CDR3 protein gets one entry after TCRdb re-called the multiplex PCR reads with MiXCR. Here the sample spans about 560,000 distinct CDR3 sequences, roughly a sixth being singletons. This record comes from a study of regulatory T cells in long-lasting Graves disease. Overall study findings and caveats: Only peripheral blood was studied, not thyroid tissue.

In germline, CDR1 is SQVTM, CDR2 ANQGSEA. CDR3 size: 13 residues. V was cut by 3 bases and J by 8 bases, with 16 bases left in between. These same data were also listed under a study on T cells in Graves' hyperthyroidism and ophthalmopathy.

The source material was peripheral blood mononuclear cells (PBMCs), sampled at new diagnosis, from a patient treated with antithyroid drugs. The TCR sequence derives from a man younger than 35 with Graves disease. V is TRBV29-1 and J is TRBJ1-2, with a possible D match to TRBD1 (5 bases). In DNA, the CDR3 is TGCAGCGTTGAGACCGGGACCCGCGTGGGCTACACCTTC. This sequence encodes CSVETGTRVGYTF.